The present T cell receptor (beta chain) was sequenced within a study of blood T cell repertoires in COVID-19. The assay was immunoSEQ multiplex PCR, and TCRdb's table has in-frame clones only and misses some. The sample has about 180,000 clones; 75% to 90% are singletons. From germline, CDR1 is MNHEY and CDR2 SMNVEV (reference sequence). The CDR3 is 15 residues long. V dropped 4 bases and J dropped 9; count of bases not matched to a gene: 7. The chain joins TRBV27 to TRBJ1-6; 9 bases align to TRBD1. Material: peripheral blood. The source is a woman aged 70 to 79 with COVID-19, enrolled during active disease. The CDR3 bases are TGTGCCAGCAGTTACCTGGACAGGGGTATTTCACCCCTCCACTTT. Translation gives CASSYLDRGISPLHF.